This TCR beta chain was retrieved from a study of blood T cell repertoires in COVID-19. Turning to the study itself: Both acute and convalescent COVID-19 samples were obtained from the United States, Italy and Spain.

Method: immunoSEQ multiplex PCR; TCRdb's copy keeps in-frame clones and lacks some. Here the sample spans tens of thousands of clones, 70% to 75% being singletons. Material: peripheral blood. The clonotype comes from a woman aged 45-65 years with active or convalescent COVID-19.

This CDR3 reads CASSLSGVLYEQYF. In DNA form, the CDR3 reads TGTGCCAGCAGTTTATCAGGGGTTTTATACGAGCAGTACTTC. This chain links TRBV28 with TRBJ2-7, with D perhaps matching TRBD1 (6 bases). CDR1 is MDHEN, CDR2 SYDVKM, per germline. V dropped 1 base and J dropped 4 bases, with 11 bases sitting between them. CDR3 length equals 14 residues.